The source of this T cell receptor (beta chain) is a study of chemoradiotherapy in HPV16-positive cancers. Clones were read by immunoSEQ multiplex PCR, and TCRdb kept only the in-frame ones, dropping some. The sample has about 35,000 clones, 92% seen once. Germline V gene lookup returns CDR1 SGHTA and CDR2 FQGNSA. The CDR3 contains 13 residues. Trimming cost V 1 base and J 7 bases; bases outside gene matches: 1. The source was blood, collected from a patient who underwent chemoradiotherapy. This chain joins TRBV7-2 and TRBJ1-2; TRBD1 matches at 9 bases. This TCR came from a human donor with HPV-associated anogenital cancer. The CDR3 reads CASSLETGGGYTF. CDR3 DNA: TGTGCCAGCAGCTTAGAGACAGGGGGTGGCTACACCTTC. The full variable domain, its missing parts supplied by reference TRBV7-2 and TRBJ1-2, is GAGVSQSPSNKVTEKGKDVELRCDPISGHTALYWYRQSLGQGLEFLIYFQGNSAPDKSGLPSDRFSAERTGGSVSTLTIQRTQQEDSAVYLCASSLETGGGYTFGSGTRLTVV.